The T cell receptor beta chain under discussion was sequenced for a study of blood T cell repertoires in COVID-19. About the research overall: Acute and convalescent COVID-19 samples came from the United States, Italy and Spain.

Patients of the Seattle cohort, enrolled during active infection, were followed longitudinally. V was clipped by 5 bases and J by 7 bases, with 15 bases between them. The CDR3 is made up of 15 amino acids. The germline gives CDR1 MNHEY, CDR2 SVGEGT. Sequencing used immunoSEQ multiplex PCR; TCRdb keeps in-frame clones, though not all of them. Among 410,000 or so clones listed, 70% to 90% were seen once. The sequencing input was peripheral blood. V usage is TRBV6-2 or TRBV6-3 and J usage is TRBJ1-6; no firm D call. The sequence was collected from a woman between 40 and 55 years old with COVID-19, enrolled during active disease. The CDR3 DNA is TGTGCCAGCAGTGTACATTCCTTGGTCAATTCACCCCTCCACTTT. Translating gives CASSVHSLVNSPLHF.